This T cell receptor beta chain was captured by sequencing in a study of CD8 T cells in Susac syndrome. TEMRA cells were FACS-enriched, unlike CD8+ and CD4+ T cells, which were negatively isolated. Germline loops: CDR1 LGHDT, CDR2 YNNKEL (reference sequence). The CDR3 length is 14 residues. Trimming removed 0 bases from V and 2 bases from J, with 6 bases in between. After extraction with the RNeasy kit, roughly 0.5 to 1 ug of the RNA was reverse transcribed using random hexamers. Amplification of TCR beta CDR3 spanned 54 Vbeta and 13 Jbeta via immunoSEQ multiplex PCR. TCRdb reprocessed the immunoSEQ multiplex PCR reads via MiXCR and lists one record per CDR3 protein. The sample includes hundreds of thousands of distinct CDR3 sequences, 70% to 90% seen only once; the top ten take approximately 0.11%. This clonotype was seen more than once but under ten times.

Sequenced sample: CD8+ T cells from PBMCs. This rearrangement joins TRBV3-1 to TRBJ2-3; no clear D gene. The source is a human donor with multiple sclerosis. The chain's CDR3 is CASSQDSHTDTQYF. The CDR3 DNA follows: TGTGCCAGCAGCCAAGATAGCCACACAGATACGCAGTATTTT.